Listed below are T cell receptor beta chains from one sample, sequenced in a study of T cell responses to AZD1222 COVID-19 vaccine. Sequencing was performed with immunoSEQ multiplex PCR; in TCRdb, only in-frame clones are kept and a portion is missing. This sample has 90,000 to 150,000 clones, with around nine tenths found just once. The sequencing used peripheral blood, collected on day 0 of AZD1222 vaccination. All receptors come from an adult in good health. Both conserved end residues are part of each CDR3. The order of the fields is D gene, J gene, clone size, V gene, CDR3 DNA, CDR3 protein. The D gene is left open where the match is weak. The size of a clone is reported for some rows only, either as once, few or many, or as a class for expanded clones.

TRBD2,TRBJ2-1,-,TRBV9,TGTGCCAGCAGCTCTGGACTAGCGGAGCACAATGAGCAGTTCTTC,CASSSGLAEHNEQFF
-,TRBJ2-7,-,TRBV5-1,TGCGCCAGCAGCTTGCTAGTCCAGGCGTACGAGCAGTACTTC,CASSLLVQAYEQYF
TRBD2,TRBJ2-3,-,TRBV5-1,TGCGCCAGCAGCTTGGAGGGCGGGGGAGGCACAGATACGCAGTATTTT,CASSLEGGGGTDTQYF
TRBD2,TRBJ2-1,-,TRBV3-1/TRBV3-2,TGTGCCAGCAGCCGAGGACTAGCGAGCTCCTACAATGAGCAGTTCTTC,CASSRGLASSYNEQFF
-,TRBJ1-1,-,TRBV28,TGTGCCAGCTACTACCGGGTAGGGGGAACTTCGAACACTGAAGCTTTCTTT,CASYYRVGGTSNTEAFF
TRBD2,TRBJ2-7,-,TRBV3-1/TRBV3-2,TGTGCCAGCAGCCCGTCGGGACTAGCGGGCTACGAGCAGTACTTC,CASSPSGLAGYEQYF
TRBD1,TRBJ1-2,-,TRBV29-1,TGCAGCGTCGATTCACCGGGACAGGCCTATTATGGCTACACCTTC,CSVDSPGQAYYGYTF
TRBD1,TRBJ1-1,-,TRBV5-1,TGCGCCAGCAGCTTGGAGACAGGGGGGTACACTGAAGCTTTCTTT,CASSLETGGYTEAFF
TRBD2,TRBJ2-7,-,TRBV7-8,TGTGCCAGCAGCTTAGCGCTAGCGGGAGCGTACGAGCAGTACTTC,CASSLALAGAYEQYF
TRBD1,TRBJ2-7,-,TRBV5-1,TGCGCCAGCAGCTTGGGACAGGGGGTCAACGAGCAGTACTTC,CASSLGQGVNEQYF
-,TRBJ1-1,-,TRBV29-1,TGCAGCGTTGGGGACGCGAACACTGAAGCTTTCTTT,CSVGDANTEAFF
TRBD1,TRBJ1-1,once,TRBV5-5,TGTGCCAGCAGCTTGGCGGCAGGGGGAGGCACTGAAGCTTTCTTT,CASSLAAGGGTEAFF
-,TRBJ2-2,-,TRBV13,TGTGCCAGCAGCTTAGAACAGATTACCGGGGAGCTGTTTTTT,CASSLEQITGELFF
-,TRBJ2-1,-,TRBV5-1,TGCGCCAGCAGCTTGGGCACTGTACTTCGCAATGAGCAGTTCTTC,CASSLGTVLRNEQFF
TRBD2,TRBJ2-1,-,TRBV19,TGTGCCAGTAGTATCACCCCGGGGAGGGCCGGGAATGAGCAGTTCTTC,CASSITPGRAGNEQFF
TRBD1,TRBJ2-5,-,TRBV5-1,TGCGCCAGCAGCTTGGACAGGGGTGGTCAAGAGACCCAGTACTTC,CASSLDRGGQETQYF
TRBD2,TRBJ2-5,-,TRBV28,TGTGCCACACAGCGGGAGGGGGAGACCCAGTACTTC,CATQREGETQYF
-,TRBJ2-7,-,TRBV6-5,TGTGCCAGCACCGAATCGGCGAACTCCTACGAGCAGTACTTC,CASTESANSYEQYF
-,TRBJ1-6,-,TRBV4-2,TGTGCCAGCAGCCAAGATTTGGGCAGGGTGAATAATTCACCCCTCCACTTT,CASSQDLGRVNNSPLHF
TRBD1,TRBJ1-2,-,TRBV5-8,TGTGCCAGCAGCCCAGGGGGGATCCACTATGGCTACACCTTC,CASSPGGIHYGYTF
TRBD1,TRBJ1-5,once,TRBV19,TGTGCCACTACATCGGGACAGGGGACCGGCGGCAATCAGCCCCAGCATTTT,CATTSGQGTGGNQPQHF
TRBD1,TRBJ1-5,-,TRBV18,TGTGCCAGCTCACCGGGCCTCTCAGGGGGCAGAGGGAGCAATCAGCCCCAGCATTTT,CASSPGLSGGRGSNQPQHF
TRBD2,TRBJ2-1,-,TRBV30,TGTGCCTGGAGTGGGGGGGGACTAGCGTCGAGTGTTGATGAGCAGTTCTTC,CAWSGGGLASSVDEQFF
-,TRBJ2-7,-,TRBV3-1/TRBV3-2,TGTGCCAGCAGCCAAGGACAGTACGAGCAGTACTTC,CASSQGQYEQYF